This record concerns one T cell receptor (beta chain) sequence. Original handling: Estimated nucleated cell counts came from reference gene primer amplification. Produced via immunoSEQ multiplex PCR; TCRdb's table is partial and in-frame only. That table furnishes V, J and clone size, whereas the DNA furnished D and trimming. The sample lists roughly 250,000 clones; over 70% were seen once. Looked up from germline, CDR1 is LGHNA and CDR2 is YSLEER. Trimming shortened V by 1 base and J by 0 bases, and 9 bases separated the two germline ends. This CDR3 comprises 16 residues. This sample stems from a study of blood T cell repertoires in COVID-19. Participant ages covered roughly 18 to 90 years across some 25 US areas. Clinical histories supplied by participants themselves formed the basis of cohort assignment. All exposed participants met a person with COVID-19 within 2 weeks before entering the study.

The V and J genes are TRBV4-3 and TRBJ2-2; perhaps TRBD2 as D (5 bases). Source material: PBMCs or T cells enriched from blood (not recorded which). The TCR originated in a woman in her 40s who had been exposed to COVID-19. In DNA, the CDR3 is TGCGCCAGCAGCCAAGTCGCGGGCCCGAACACCGGGGAGCTGTTTTTT. Residues: CASSQVAGPNTGELFF.